The rows below give T cell receptor beta chains drawn from one sample of a study of shared clonotypes between healthy human individuals. Clones were read by immunoSEQ multiplex PCR, and TCRdb kept only the in-frame ones, dropping some. Of approximately 1,000,000 clones detected, approximately 80% appear once; the ten largest clones hold 0.5% to 0.6%. The sequenced material came from memory CD4+ T cells from PBMCs. The receptor set was obtained from a man between 18 and 35 years old in good health. Some clones in this sample may be carry-over from other donors' samples. CDR3s include the opening cysteine and the closing phenylalanine or tryptophan. Fields, in order: J gene, clone size, V gene, D gene, CDR3 DNA, CDR3 protein. D genes are given only for firm matches. Size is omitted from some rows. Given values are once, few, many or a class for expanded clones.

TRBJ1-1	.	TRBV5-1	TRBD1	TGCGCCAGCAGCCCGGACAGGTCGAACACTGAAGCTTTCTTT	CASSPDRSNTEAFF
TRBJ1-1	.	TRBV5-8	TRBD1	TGTGCCAGCAGCTTGGGGACAGGCGTGAACACTGAAGCTTTCTTT	CASSLGTGVNTEAFF
TRBJ1-1	few	TRBV5-1	TRBD1	TGCGCCAGCAGCCTACCGGGACAGGGTACTGAAGCTTTCTTT	CASSLPGQGTEAFF
TRBJ2-1	.	TRBV28	TRBD1	TGTGCCAGCAGTCCAACCCCGGGACAGGCCGGTAGCGTTTCACAACAGTTCTTC	CASSPTPGQAGSVSQQFF
TRBJ1-6	.	TRBV2	.	TGTGCCGGTAAAGCTCGGGACGGCTATAATTCACCCCTCCACTTT	CAGKARDGYNSPLHF
TRBJ1-1	few	TRBV25-1	.	TGTGCCAGCAGTGAAGGGGAACACACTGAAGCTTTCTTT	CASSEGEHTEAFF
TRBJ1-1	.	TRBV6-5	.	TGTGCCAGCACGGTATTTGCCGGATACACTGAAGCTTTCTTT	CASTVFAGYTEAFF
TRBJ2-2	.	TRBV5-1	.	TGCGCCAGCAGGGACACCATGAACACCGGGGAGCTGTTTTTT	CASRDTMNTGELFF
TRBJ2-2	.	TRBV5-1	.	TGCGCCAGCAGCCAAAGGACCGAGAACACCGGGGAGCTGTTTTTT	CASSQRTENTGELFF
TRBJ2-5	few	TRBV5-1	TRBD1	TGCGCCAGCAGCCCAGGGGGCGCAAGGGAGACCCAGTACTTC	CASSPGGARETQYF
TRBJ2-7	.	TRBV28	.	TGTGCCAGCAGTCCGCCCAACTCCTACGAGCAGTACTTC	CASSPPNSYEQYF
TRBJ1-1	few	TRBV6-1	.	TGTGCCAGCAGCCCAAACCTGGACATTGAAGCTTTCTTT	CASSPNLDIEAFF
TRBJ1-2	.	TRBV28	.	TGTGCCAGCAGTCGCAGGGCTAACTATGGCTACACCTTC	CASSRRANYGYTF
TRBJ2-1	.	TRBV7-9	TRBD2	TGTGCCAGCAGCCCCGGGACTAGCGCATACAATGAGCAGTTCTTC	CASSPGTSAYNEQFF
TRBJ1-2	.	TRBV7-2	.	TGTGCCAGCAGCCGTGGGGGGGCAAATGGCTACACCTTC	CASSRGGANGYTF
TRBJ2-7	.	TRBV10-3	.	TGTGCCAGTTCCCGGGACAATGCCCACGAGCAGTACTTC	CASSRDNAHEQYF
TRBJ2-1	.	TRBV30	.	TGTGCCTGGAGTGTAGGTTGGGGGGCTAGCTCCTACAATGAGCAGTTCTTC	CAWSVGWGASSYNEQFF
TRBJ2-7	.	TRBV27	TRBD1	TGTGCCAGCAGTTTAGGGGGACAGTCCTACGAGCAGTACTTC	CASSLGGQSYEQYF
TRBJ2-7	.	TRBV11-3	.	TGTGCCAGCAGCCCAGGGAACGTGGCAGCCGAGCAGTACTTC	CASSPGNVAAEQYF
TRBJ1-2	.	TRBV7-8	.	TGTGCCAGCAGCTTAGGGGGCGCCACGGCTTTAATCTATGGCTACACCTTC	CASSLGGATALIYGYTF
TRBJ2-5	.	TRBV5-1	.	TGCGCCAGCAGCTCCTCTCCTCACGGGAGTGGTCAAGAGACCCAGTACTTC	CASSSSPHGSGQETQYF
TRBJ2-7	.	TRBV16	.	TGTGCCAGCAGCCAAGGAATTCAGGGGACCTACGAGCAGTACTTC	CASSQGIQGTYEQYF
TRBJ2-7	.	TRBV5-1	.	TGCGCCAGCAGCTTGCCAGCCTACGAGCAGTACTTC	CASSLPAYEQYF
TRBJ1-2	.	TRBV5-1	TRBD1	TGCGCCAGCAGCAGGGACAGGGGGTCGGGCTATGGCTACACCTTC	CASSRDRGSGYGYTF
TRBJ2-1	.	TRBV5-1	TRBD1	TGCGCCAGCAGCCCCTCGGACAGGGGTAGATACAATGAGCAGTTCTTC	CASSPSDRGRYNEQFF
TRBJ2-1	.	TRBV4-3	.	TGCGCCAGCAGCCGCTGGCAGGGGCCTTACAATGAGCAGTTCTTC	CASSRWQGPYNEQFF
TRBJ2-7	few	TRBV18	.	TGTGCCAGCTCACCACACGGGGTCGAGCAGTACTTC	CASSPHGVEQYF
TRBJ2-7	once	TRBV18	TRBD2	TGTGCCAGCTCACTAACTAGCGACGAGCAGTACTTC	CASSLTSDEQYF
TRBJ2-2	.	TRBV11-3	.	TGTGCCAGCAGCTTAGGTCCCCGCGGGAAGGGCGCCGGGGAGCTGTTTTTT	CASSLGPRGKGAGELFF
TRBJ1-1	.	TRBV2	TRBD1	TGTGCCAGCAGTGGCCAGGGGGGGACTGAAGCTTTCTTT	CASSGQGGTEAFF
TRBJ1-1	.	TRBV7-6	.	TGTGCCAGCAGCTTATGGGGGTTCGGAAAAAACACTGAAGCTTTCTTT	CASSLWGFGKNTEAFF
TRBJ1-2	.	TRBV18	.	TGTGCCAGCTCACCCCAAAGACTTCAATCTGGCTATGGCTACACCTTC	CASSPQRLQSGYGYTF
TRBJ2-7	.	TRBV18	TRBD1	TGTGCCAGCTCAGCCCGGGACAGGGTGTCCTACGAGCAGTACTTC	CASSARDRVSYEQYF
TRBJ2-7	.	TRBV28	.	TGTGCCAGCAGTTTAATTTGGACAGCTGTCCACGAGCAGTACTTC	CASSLIWTAVHEQYF
TRBJ1-2	once	TRBV2	TRBD1	TGTGCCAGCAGAGGATCCACAGGGGGCGGCTATGGCTACACCTTC	CASRGSTGGGYGYTF
TRBJ1-1	.	TRBV1	.	TGCACCAGCAGCCCAACTGAAGCTTTCTTT	CTSSPTEAFF
TRBJ1-5	.	TRBV6-6	TRBD1	TGTGCCAGCAGTTCGCCGGGACAGGGGACGGCTCAGCCCCAGCATTTT	CASSSPGQGTAQPQHF
TRBJ1-4	.	TRBV28	.	TGTGCCAGCAGTATACGGGCCCGTTGGCGGGGGAATGAAAAACTGTTTTTT	CASSIRARWRGNEKLFF
TRBJ1-1	.	TRBV30	.	TGTGCCTGGAATCGCTGGAACACTGAAGCTTTCTTT	CAWNRWNTEAFF
TRBJ2-4	.	TRBV7-9	TRBD1	TGTGCCAGCAGCTTAGCGGGGACAGACGAAAACATTCAGTACTTC	CASSLAGTDENIQYF
TRBJ1-6	.	TRBV27	TRBD1	TGTGCCAGCAGTTTTAACGGACAGGGAGGAGGGGATTCACCCCTCCACTTT	CASSFNGQGGGDSPLHF
TRBJ1-5	.	TRBV4-3	.	TGCGCCAGCAGCCAAGATTTGGCAACCGATCAGCCCCAGCATTTT	CASSQDLATDQPQHF
TRBJ2-7	.	TRBV11-2	.	TGTGCCAGCAGCTCCGGACCGCTCGGTGAGCAGTACTTC	CASSSGPLGEQYF
TRBJ2-3	.	TRBV14	.	TGTGCCAGCAGCCGGGGACAAGGAGCCCACACAGATACGCAGTATTTT	CASSRGQGAHTDTQYF
TRBJ1-1	.	TRBV5-1	.	TGCGCCAGCAGCTTGGGGCAGGGTGGTACTGAAGCTTTCTTT	CASSLGQGGTEAFF
TRBJ1-3	.	TRBV9	TRBD1	TGTGCCAGCAGTAAGACAGGGGTTGGAAACACCATATATTTT	CASSKTGVGNTIYF
TRBJ1-1	.	TRBV14	TRBD1	TGTGCCAGCAGCCAAGGGGACAGCACTGAAGCTTTCTTT	CASSQGDSTEAFF
TRBJ2-3	.	TRBV27	.	TGTGCCAGCAGTCCGAGCCGTTGGAGCACAGATACGCAGTATTTT	CASSPSRWSTDTQYF
TRBJ1-2	.	TRBV28	TRBD1	TGTGCCAGCAAGGGGGCGGACAGGGGCTATGGCTACACCTTC	CASKGADRGYGYTF
TRBJ2-5	once	TRBV10-1	TRBD2	TGCGCCAGCAGTGGAGGTAGCGGGAGGCAGACCCAGTACTTC	CASSGGSGRQTQYF
TRBJ2-7	.	TRBV5-1	.	TGCGCCAGCAGCTTGGGCGGGCAGGAGGGGGAGCAGTACTTC	CASSLGGQEGEQYF
TRBJ1-5	.	TRBV19	TRBD1	TGTGCCACCCAACGGAGAGCAGGGGGATATAGCAATCAGCCCCAGCATTTT	CATQRRAGGYSNQPQHF
TRBJ2-7	.	TRBV5-1	.	TGCGCCAGCAGCGAACAGGGTTCTCGGCAGTACTTC	CASSEQGSRQYF